The 14 T cell receptor beta chains given below trace back to one sample, sequenced in a study of T cell responses to AZD1222 COVID-19 vaccine. Only in-frame clones appear in the TCRdb table, and some are missing; sequencing was by immunoSEQ multiplex PCR. The repertoire holds some 200,000 clones, with approximately 94% as singletons. The material was peripheral blood, obtained on day 0 of MenACWY control vaccination. These TCRs come from an adult in good health.

This clone was seen a few times. V usage is TRBV7-3 and J usage is TRBJ1-6; D call uncertain. The CDR3 is 14 amino acids. The V gene's germline CDR1 is SGHTA and CDR2 FQGTGA. The V and J ends lost 4 bases and 8 bases respectively, with 12 bases between them. The CDR3 DNA sequence: TGTGCCAGCAGCTCCGGGTCTTCCCATTCACCCCTCCACTTT. Protein: CASSSGSSHSPLHF.

The chain carries TRBV25-1 and TRBJ1-3, with unresolved D. This CDR3 comprises 12 residues. The V end was cut by 6 bases, the J end by 2 bases, with 5 bases between. CDR1 and CDR2 from the germline V gene are MGHDK and SYGVNS. The CDR3 DNA is TGTGCCAGCAGGGGAGCTGGAAACACCATATATTTT. The encoded protein is CASRGAGNTIYF.

The CDR3 region has the DNA TGTGCCACCAGTGACCCCCGGGGTGTCACAGATACGCAGTATTTT. It specifies CATSDPRGVTDTQYF. This sequence joins TRBV24-1 and TRBJ2-3; D possibly corresponds to TRBD2 (5 bases). Germline V CDR1 and CDR2: KGHDR, SFDVKD. CDR3 length: 15 amino acids. V was pared by 4 bases and J by 2 bases, with 12 bases between.

A few counts support this clone. The chain joins TRBV7-8 to TRBJ1-5, with D hard to call. CDR1 and CDR2 (germline): SGHVS, FQNEAQ. Trimming took 1 base from V and 6 from J, leaving 4 bases between them. The CDR3 loop spans 12 amino acids. The CDR3 DNA sequence: TGTGCCAGCAGCTTAGGTTCTCAGCCCCAGCATTTT. It codes for CASSLGSQPQHF.

The chain carries TRBV2 and TRBJ2-2; 8 nucleotides match TRBD2. The CDR3 length is 15 residues. The germline gives CDR1 SNHLY, CDR2 FYNNEI. V lost 5 bases, J lost 7 bases, and 9 bases stayed unmatched. Here the CDR3 reads CASSYGAGEGGELFF. CDR3 nucleotide sequence: TGTGCCAGCAGTTACGGAGCGGGGGAAGGCGGGGAGCTGTTTTTT. The full variable domain, in which reference TRBV2 and TRBJ2-2 provide the parts outside the CDR3, is EPEVTQTPSHQVTQMGQEVILRCVPISNHLYFYWYRQILGQKVEFLVSFYNNEISEKSEIFDDQFSVERPDGSNFTLKIRSTKLEDSAMYFCASSYGAGEGGELFFGEGSRLTVL.

This chain joins TRBV7-8 and TRBJ1-3, with D uncertain. The CDR3 totals 14 residues. The germline V and J ends were trimmed by 4 bases and 0 bases, with 7 bases remaining between them. The germline V gene has CDR1 SGHVS and CDR2 FQNEAQ. CDR3 sequence: CASSSRSSGNTIYF. The CDR3 DNA follows: TGTGCCAGCAGCTCTAGGAGCTCTGGAAACACCATATATTTT. Combining the CDR3 with reference TRBV7-8 and TRBJ1-3 gives the whole variable domain GAGVSQSPRYKVAKRGQDVALRCDPISGHVSLFWYQQALGQGPEFLTYFQNEAQLDKSGLPSDRFFAERPEGSVSTLKIQRTQQEDSAVYLCASSSRSSGNTIYFGEGSWLTVV.

The genes are TRBV25-1 and TRBJ1-3; the D gene is possibly TRBD1 (5 bases). Germline CDR1 MGHDK, CDR2 SYGVNS. The CDR3 sequence is 15 residues long. V was cut by 7 bases and J by 4 bases, with 17 bases left in between. The CDR3 DNA sequence: TGTGCCAGCACCCCATCCGGGGGAATGGGAAACACCATATATTTT. Its translation: CASTPSGGMGNTIYF.

This chain uses TRBV7-8 with TRBJ1-2; the D is unclear. The CDR3 has 12 amino acids. Germline-derived CDR1 and CDR2 are SGHVS and FQNEAQ. Trimming left V 2 bases short and J 11 bases short, with 12 bases between. This CDR3 reads CASSLTFTTYTF. The CDR3 DNA reads as TGTGCCAGCAGCTTAACCTTCACGACTTACACCTTC. Full variable domain (missing parts from reference TRBV7-8 and TRBJ1-2): GAGVSQSPRYKVAKRGQDVALRCDPISGHVSLFWYQQALGQGPEFLTYFQNEAQLDKSGLPSDRFFAERPEGSVSTLKIQRTQQEDSAVYLCASSLTFTTYTFGSGTRLTVV.

CDR3 sequence (DNA): TGTGCCAGCAGAGGGGGCTCTGGGGCCAACGTCCTGACTTTC. It codes for CASRGGSGANVLTF. The genes are TRBV6-6 and TRBJ2-6; tentative D call: TRBD1 (6 bases). The germline V gene encodes CDR1 MNHNY and CDR2 SVGAGI (reference sequence). The CDR3 consists of 14 residues. V lost 6 bases to trimming and J lost 0 bases, with 6 bases between them.

The DNA for the CDR3 is TGTGCCAGCAGACCGGGCGGGACCTCCTACAATGAGCAGTTCTTC. It translates to CASRPGGTSYNEQFF. This sequence joins TRBV28 and TRBJ2-1, with D possibly matching TRBD2 (6 bases). The CDR3 is made up of 15 amino acids. Germline CDR1 is MDHEN and CDR2 is SYDVKM. Trimming took off 6 bases at V and 0 bases at J, with 12 bases between the two ends.

The rearrangement links TRBV15 to TRBJ2-4; the match to TRBD1 covers 10 bases. The V segment lost 0 bases and the J segment 8 bases; nucleotides outside the gene matches: 4. Germline V gene lookup returns CDR1 LNHNV and CDR2 YYDKDF (reference sequence). This CDR3 is built from 15 residues. The CDR3 spells CATSRDATGGYIQYF. CDR3 nucleotide sequence: TGTGCCACCAGCAGAGATGCGACAGGGGGCTACATTCAGTACTTC.

The chain carries TRBV9 and TRBJ2-3; D uncertain. V was trimmed by 0 bases and J by 0 bases, leaving 20 bases between them. This CDR3 is 19 amino acids long. The V gene's germline CDR1 is SGDLS and CDR2 YYNGEE. This CDR3 reads CASSVALGSPRLSTDTQYF. Here the CDR3 DNA reads TGTGCCAGCAGCGTAGCTTTGGGCAGCCCCCGTCTCAGCACAGATACGCAGTATTTT.

The chain links TRBV28 to TRBJ2-1; D might be TRBD1 or TRBD2, each matching 6 bases. The CDR3 is 15 residues long. V was cut by 8 bases and J by 0 bases, with 14 bases left in between. Germline V gives CDR1 MDHEN, CDR2 SYDVKM. The CDR3 coding sequence is TGTGCCAGCTTCTACCGGGGGCGCTCCTACAATGAGCAGTTCTTC. It translates to CASFYRGRSYNEQFF.

A note on this clone: Other DNA sequences within the sample encode an identical CDR3. The J gene is TRBJ1-1, the V gene TRBV2; D gene ambiguous. With 3 bases removed from V and 4 bases from J, the gap between germline ends came to 3 bases. CDR3 size: 11 residues. The germline gives CDR1 SNHLY, CDR2 FYNNEI. The CDR3 DNA reads as TGTGCCAGCAGTGAGAGCACTGAAGCTTTCTTT. It encodes CASSESTEAFF.